This TCR beta chain came from a study of cytomegalovirus exposure and HLA in healthy donors. Study-level information: In a later analysis, the 130 or so validation repertoires were reported to have used the same platform as the roughly 730 first-cohort repertoires.

Broader study findings: The study designated fewer than 200 TCR beta chains cytomegalovirus-associated. In vitro checks showed that a few CMV-associated chains really do target CMV antigens.

Assay used: immunoSEQ multiplex PCR; TCRdb lists only in-frame clones, some missing. The table has approximately 120,000 clones, 85% to 95% seen once. About this clone: The antigen remains unidentified.

Germline V gene data show CDR1 as SNHLY and CDR2 as FYNNEI. V was cut by 7 bases and J by 7 bases, with 13 bases left in between. CDR3 length: 12 amino acids. The clonotype comes from a woman between 18 and 29 years old in good health and CMV-seronegative. The chain recombines TRBV2 with TRBJ1-2; D unclear. The source material was PBMCs. CDR3 protein: CASTGESGGYTF. The CDR3 DNA reads as TGTGCCAGCACTGGAGAATCGGGTGGCTACACCTTC.